These T cell receptor beta chains were read from a single sample in a study of technical replicates of blood from a handful of donors. The data were produced by immunoSEQ multiplex PCR, yet TCRdb's version contains in-frame clones alone and is incomplete. The table has about 100,000 clones, around 95% seen once. Input material: T cells isolated from PBMCs. The receptor source for this set is a human donor in good health. CDR3s include the opening cysteine and the closing phenylalanine or tryptophan. A D gene is named only where the DNA matches it firmly. Size tells how often a clone was seen (once, few, many) or the class of an expanded clone, and some rows leave it out.

TGTGCCAGCAGCCAAGATAGCGTACCTACCTACGAGCAGTACTTC | CASSQDSVPTYEQYF | TRBV4-2 | . | TRBJ2-7 | .
TGTGCCAGCCTTCGCCCCGGGTACGAGCAGTACTTC | CASLRPGYEQYF | TRBV6-6 | . | TRBJ2-7 | once
TGTGCCAGCAGTTACGGTATTACTGTTAATGAAAAACTGTTTTTT | CASSYGITVNEKLFF | TRBV6-6 | . | TRBJ1-4 | .
TGTGCCAGCAGCGTCACAGGGGGTGAGGAGACCCAGTACTTC | CASSVTGGEETQYF | TRBV9 | TRBD1 | TRBJ2-5 | .
TGTGCCAGTACCGATGGGGACAGGGGGTGGCACACTGAAGCTTTCTTT | CASTDGDRGWHTEAFF | TRBV19 | TRBD1 | TRBJ1-1 | .
TGTGCCAGCAGTTTTAGCGGGGGGGCGGAGACCCAGTACTTC | CASSFSGGAETQYF | TRBV6-1 | TRBD2 | TRBJ2-5 | .
TGTGCCAGCAGCTTAGCGGGGGCCTATGGCTACACCTTC | CASSLAGAYGYTF | TRBV7-9 | . | TRBJ1-2 | .
TGTGCCAGCAGTTACCCGACAGCAGGGGAGCTGTTTTTT | CASSYPTAGELFF | TRBV6-5 | . | TRBJ2-2 | .
TGTGCCAGTAGTCTACTAGGGGGAACTGAAGCTTTCTTT | CASSLLGGTEAFF | TRBV19 | . | TRBJ1-1 | .
TGCGCCAGCAAGGAGACGGGGGGAGGCACAGATACGCAGTATTTT | CASKETGGGTDTQYF | TRBV5-1 | TRBD2 | TRBJ2-3 | .
TGTGCCATCTCCGGGACTGCTAACACCGGGGAGCTGTTTTTT | CAISGTANTGELFF | TRBV10-3 | . | TRBJ2-2 | .
TGTGCCAGTAGCATTGGGGGGGGGATCAATGAGCAGTTCTTC | CASSIGGGINEQFF | TRBV19 | TRBD2 | TRBJ2-1 | .
TGTGCCAGCAGCTTCCTCGGGACTAGCTTCGAGCAGTACTTC | CASSFLGTSFEQYF | TRBV5-5 | TRBD2 | TRBJ2-7 | .
TGTGCCACCGGAGGAAGGATCACAGATACGCAGTATTTT | CATGGRITDTQYF | TRBV15 | . | TRBJ2-3 | .
TGTGCCAGCAGATTAGCGGGCCAGCCCTACGAGCAGTACTTC | CASRLAGQPYEQYF | TRBV27 | TRBD2 | TRBJ2-7 | .
TGTGCCAGCAGCCGGTGGGAGGGGGGGCCTACGAGGGAGCAGTACTTC | CASSRWEGGPTREQYF | TRBV7-2 | . | TRBJ2-7 | .
TGTGCCAGCAGCAGGGGACAGGGGATCGTAAGAGGAAATGAGCAGTTCTTC | CASSRGQGIVRGNEQFF | TRBV5-5 | TRBD1 | TRBJ2-1 | .
TGTGCCAGCAGGGCGGGGGCTCACAATGAGCAGTTCTTC | CASRAGAHNEQFF | TRBV2 | . | TRBJ2-1 | .
TGTGCCGGCGCGCGGGGGAATTACCAAGAGACCCAGTACTTC | CAGARGNYQETQYF | TRBV7-9 | TRBD2 | TRBJ2-5 | .
TGTGCCAGCAGTGAGGGGAGGGCGGGCAATGAGCAGTTCTTC | CASSEGRAGNEQFF | TRBV6-4 | TRBD2 | TRBJ2-1 | .
TGTGCCAGCAGCGTAGTTGGACAGGGGGGGGACATTCAGTACTTC | CASSVVGQGGDIQYF | TRBV9 | TRBD1 | TRBJ2-4 | .
TGTGCCAGCAGCTCTGGCACTAGCGGGAGGTACAATGAGCAGTTCTTC | CASSSGTSGRYNEQFF | TRBV13 | TRBD2 | TRBJ2-1 | .
TGCGCCAGCAGCTTGGACGGCAATGAGCAGTTCTTC | CASSLDGNEQFF | TRBV5-1 | . | TRBJ2-1 | .
TGCGCCAGCAGCGGGGACAGGGGGCGTCTTTTCAGGAGGAGAGAGCAGTACTTC | CASSGDRGRLFRRREQYF | TRBV5-1 | TRBD1 | TRBJ2-7 | .
TGTGCCAGCATATTGAACACCGGGGAGCTGTTTTTT | CASILNTGELFF | TRBV2 | . | TRBJ2-2 | .
TGCGCCAGCAGCTTGTCAGCGGACGGAGTCTACGAGCAGTACTTC | CASSLSADGVYEQYF | TRBV5-1 | . | TRBJ2-7 | once
TGTGCCAGCAGCCTGGACAGGGGAAACCAAGAGACCCAGTACTTC | CASSLDRGNQETQYF | TRBV9 | TRBD1 | TRBJ2-5 | .
TGTGCCAGCGGCGTCACAGCAGATACGCAGTATTTT | CASGVTADTQYF | TRBV7-2 | . | TRBJ2-3 | .
TGTGCCACCAGCAGTTTCCGAAAGACTAGCGGGAGCCCTAAGGCGCAGTTCTTC | CATSSFRKTSGSPKAQFF | TRBV15 | TRBD2 | TRBJ2-1 | .
TGTGCCAGCAGCTTCAGCTACGAGCAGTACTTC | CASSFSYEQYF | TRBV5-6 | . | TRBJ2-7 | .
TGTGCCAGCAGCCTCCCGAGGAACACCGGGGAGCTGTTTTTT | CASSLPRNTGELFF | TRBV11-2 | . | TRBJ2-2 | few
TGTGCCAGCAGTGAAGGCAGGGGGCTCCGTCAGCCCCAGCATTTT | CASSEGRGLRQPQHF | TRBV6-1 | TRBD1 | TRBJ1-5 | .
TGCGCCAGCAGCCTAGCGGGAGTTAGCACAGATACGCAGTATTTT | CASSLAGVSTDTQYF | TRBV5-1 | TRBD2 | TRBJ2-3 | once
TGCAGCGTTGAAGAGCCGGGACAGGGACTTTACAATGAGCAGTTCTTC | CSVEEPGQGLYNEQFF | TRBV29-1 | TRBD1 | TRBJ2-1 | .
TGTGCCAGCAGCTTTAGAACAGTAGCAACTAATGAAAAACTGTTTTTT | CASSFRTVATNEKLFF | TRBV5-6 | . | TRBJ1-4 | .
TGCGTGAGGATGCCTGAAGCTTTCTTT | CVRMPEAFF | TRBV23-1 | . | TRBJ1-1 | .
TGTGCCAGCAGTCTCCATGGACTAGCGGGGGCAGATACGCAGTATTTT | CASSLHGLAGADTQYF | TRBV28 | TRBD2 | TRBJ2-3 | .
TGTGCCAGCAGCTTAGTGGAGTGGACTGAAGCTTTCTTT | CASSLVEWTEAFF | TRBV7-2 | . | TRBJ1-1 | .
TGCGCCAGCAGCTCAGACACTCCTAACTCGGCCCAGCATTTT | CASSSDTPNSAQHF | TRBV5-1 | . | TRBJ1-5 | once
TGCGCCAGCAGCTTGGGACAGGGACTAGGCTATGGCTACACCTTC | CASSLGQGLGYGYTF | TRBV5-1 | TRBD1 | TRBJ1-2 | .
TGTGCCAGCAGTTTACTCGGACAGGGAAAGGGCTACACCTTC | CASSLLGQGKGYTF | TRBV28 | TRBD1 | TRBJ1-2 | .
TGCGCCAGCAGCTTGGACGAGCGGGAGTTCCCCTACGAGCAGTACTTC | CASSLDEREFPYEQYF | TRBV5-1 | TRBD2 | TRBJ2-7 | .
TGTGCCAGCAGTTACGCCCGTGGACAGGGCTACGAAAAACTGTTTTTT | CASSYARGQGYEKLFF | TRBV6-5 | TRBD1 | TRBJ1-4 | .
TGCGCCAGCAGCCAAAGCGCCCGTCAGCCCCAGCATTTT | CASSQSARQPQHF | TRBV4-1 | . | TRBJ1-5 | once
TGTGCCAGCAGTTACATCGAGGAACCTTACGAGCAGTACTTC | CASSYIEEPYEQYF | TRBV28 | . | TRBJ2-7 | .
TGTGCCAGCAGCCCAAGGTCTAGCGGGGACTCCTACAATGAGCAGTTCTTC | CASSPRSSGDSYNEQFF | TRBV11-2 | TRBD2 | TRBJ2-1 | .
TGTGCCAGCAGCCCAGACATGCAGTACACTGAAGCTTTCTTT | CASSPDMQYTEAFF | TRBV7-2 | . | TRBJ1-1 | .
TGCGCCAGCAGCGAGGGCGCAACTAATGAAAAACTGTTTTTT | CASSEGATNEKLFF | TRBV5-1 | . | TRBJ1-4 | .
TGTGCCTGGAGTCCAGGGGGACGGCAGAACACTGAAGCTTTCTTT | CAWSPGGRQNTEAFF | TRBV30 | TRBD1 | TRBJ1-1 | few
TGCAGCGTTCCGGGGACAGGCATAAACACCGGGGAGCTGTTTTTT | CSVPGTGINTGELFF | TRBV29-1 | TRBD1 | TRBJ2-2 | .
TGCGCCAGCAGCACCTGGACAGACTCCTACGAGCAGTACTTC | CASSTWTDSYEQYF | TRBV5-1 | . | TRBJ2-7 | .
TGTGCCAGCAGCGGAGGGCGGGGGACTAATGAAAAACTGTTTTTT | CASSGGRGTNEKLFF | TRBV9 | . | TRBJ1-4 | once
TGTGCCAGCAGCCCAAGACAGGTCGGCAATCAGCCCCAGCATTTT | CASSPRQVGNQPQHF | TRBV7-7 | . | TRBJ1-5 | .
TGTGCCAGCAGCCCTTTCTCGGGACAGGGATTTAACTATGGCTACACCTTC | CASSPFSGQGFNYGYTF | TRBV28 | TRBD1 | TRBJ1-2 | .
TGTGCCAGCAGCGTGGGTACAGGGGGGAATGGCTACACCTTC | CASSVGTGGNGYTF | TRBV9 | TRBD1 | TRBJ1-2 | .
TGTGCCAGCAGTTACTATGGAGTTAATGAAAAACTGTTTTTT | CASSYYGVNEKLFF | TRBV6-6 | . | TRBJ1-4 | .
TGTGCCAGCAGGTTGCAGGGGGCCGCAGAGACCCAGTACTTC | CASRLQGAAETQYF | TRBV6-1 | TRBD1 | TRBJ2-5 | .